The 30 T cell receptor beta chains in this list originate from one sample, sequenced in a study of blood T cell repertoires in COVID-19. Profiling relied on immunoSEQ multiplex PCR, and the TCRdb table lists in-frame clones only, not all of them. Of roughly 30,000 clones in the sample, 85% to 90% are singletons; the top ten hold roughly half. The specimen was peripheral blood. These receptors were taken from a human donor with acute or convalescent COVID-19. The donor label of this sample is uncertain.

The CDR3 region has the DNA TGTGCCAGTGCATCCTCCCGGGACTTCAGTCGGGGCACTGAAGCTTTCTTT. Amino acids: CASASSRDFSRGTEAFF. The chain recombines TRBV19 with TRBJ1-1, with TRBD1 as a possible D gene (5 bases). The CDR3 extends over 17 amino acids. Germline V gene data show CDR1 as LNHDA and CDR2 as SQIVND (reference sequence). The V gene lost 8 bases and the J gene lost 4 bases, with 26 bases spanning the gap.

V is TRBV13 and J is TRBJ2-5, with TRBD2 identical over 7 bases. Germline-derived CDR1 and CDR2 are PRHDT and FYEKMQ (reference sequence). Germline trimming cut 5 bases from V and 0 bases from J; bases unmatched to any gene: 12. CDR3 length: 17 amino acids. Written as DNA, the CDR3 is TGTGCCAGCAGCATAAAAGGGACTACCCCGTACCAAGAGACCCAGTACTTC. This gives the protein CASSIKGTTPYQETQYF. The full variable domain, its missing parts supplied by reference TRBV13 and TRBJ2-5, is AAGVIQSPRHLIKEKRETATLKCYPIPRHDTVYWYQQGPGQDPQFLISFYEKMQSDKGSIPDRFSAQQFSDYHSELNMSSLELGDSALYFCASSIKGTTPYQETQYFGPGTRLLVL.

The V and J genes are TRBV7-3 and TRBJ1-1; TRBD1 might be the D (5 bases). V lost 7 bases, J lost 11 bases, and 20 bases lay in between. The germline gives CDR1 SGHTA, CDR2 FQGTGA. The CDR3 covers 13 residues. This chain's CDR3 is CASNQGGGGAAFF. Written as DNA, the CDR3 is TGTGCCAGCAACCAAGGAGGCGGAGGGGCCGCTTTCTTT.

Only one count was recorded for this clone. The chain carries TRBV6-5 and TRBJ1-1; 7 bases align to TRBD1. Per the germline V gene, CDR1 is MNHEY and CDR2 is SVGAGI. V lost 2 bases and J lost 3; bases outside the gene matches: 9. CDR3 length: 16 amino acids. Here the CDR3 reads CASSYPTGNRDTEAFF. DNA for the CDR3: TGTGCCAGCAGTTACCCGACAGGGAATAGGGACACTGAAGCTTTCTTT.

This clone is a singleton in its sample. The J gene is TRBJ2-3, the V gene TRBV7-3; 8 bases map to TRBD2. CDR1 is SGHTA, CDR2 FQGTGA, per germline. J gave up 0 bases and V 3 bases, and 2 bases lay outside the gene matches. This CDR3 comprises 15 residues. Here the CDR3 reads CASSFASGSTDTQYF. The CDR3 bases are TGTGCCAGCAGCTTCGCTAGCGGGAGCACAGATACGCAGTATTTT.

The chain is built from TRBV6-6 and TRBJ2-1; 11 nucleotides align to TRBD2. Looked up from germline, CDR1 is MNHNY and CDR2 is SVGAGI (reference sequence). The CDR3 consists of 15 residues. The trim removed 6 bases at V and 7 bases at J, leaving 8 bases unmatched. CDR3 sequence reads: CASRTDSGRGNEQFF. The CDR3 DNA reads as TGTGCCAGCAGAACCGATAGCGGGAGGGGAAATGAGCAGTTCTTC.

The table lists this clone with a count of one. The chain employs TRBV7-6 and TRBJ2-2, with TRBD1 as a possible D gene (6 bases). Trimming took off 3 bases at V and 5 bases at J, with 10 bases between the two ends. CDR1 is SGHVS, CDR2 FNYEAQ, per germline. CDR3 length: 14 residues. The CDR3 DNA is TGTGCCAGCAGCTTCGGACAGCCGACCGGGGAGCTGTTTTTT. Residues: CASSFGQPTGELFF.

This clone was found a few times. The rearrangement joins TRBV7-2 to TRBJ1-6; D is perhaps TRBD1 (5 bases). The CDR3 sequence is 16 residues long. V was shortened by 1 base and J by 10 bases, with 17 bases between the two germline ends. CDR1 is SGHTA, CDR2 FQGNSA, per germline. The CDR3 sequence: CASSLGVSGVGSPLHF. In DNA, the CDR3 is TGTGCCAGCAGCTTAGGGGTTTCGGGGGTAGGGTCACCCCTCCACTTT.

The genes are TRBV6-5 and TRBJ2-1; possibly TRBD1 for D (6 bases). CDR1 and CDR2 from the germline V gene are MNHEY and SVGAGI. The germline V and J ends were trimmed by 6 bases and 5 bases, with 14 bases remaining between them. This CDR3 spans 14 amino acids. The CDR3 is CASSLPGTNNEQFF. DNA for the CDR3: TGTGCCAGCAGCCTTCCCGGGACAAACAATGAGCAGTTCTTC.

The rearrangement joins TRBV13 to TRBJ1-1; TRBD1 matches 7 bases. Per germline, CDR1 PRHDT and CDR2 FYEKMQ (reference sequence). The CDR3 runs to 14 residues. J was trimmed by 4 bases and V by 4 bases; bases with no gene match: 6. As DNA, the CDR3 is TGTGCCAGCAGCTCCGACAGGGCCCTCACTGAAGCTTTCTTT. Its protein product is CASSSDRALTEAFF.

The CDR3 is CASSFSVQETQYF. CDR3 in DNA: TGTGCCAGCAGCTTCTCGGTCCAAGAGACCCAGTACTTC. V usage is TRBV7-9 and J usage is TRBJ2-5; no clear D. Germline assignment: CDR1 SEHNR and CDR2 FQNEAQ (reference sequence). The CDR3 runs to 13 residues. Trimming took off 3 bases at V and 1 base at J, with 6 bases between the two ends.

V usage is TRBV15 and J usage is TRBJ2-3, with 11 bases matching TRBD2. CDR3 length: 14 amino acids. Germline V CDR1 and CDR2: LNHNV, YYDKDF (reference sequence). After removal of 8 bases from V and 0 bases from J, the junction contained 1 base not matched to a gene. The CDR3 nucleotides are TGTGCCACCCTAGCGGGGGGAAGCACAGATACGCAGTATTTT. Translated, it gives CATLAGGSTDTQYF.

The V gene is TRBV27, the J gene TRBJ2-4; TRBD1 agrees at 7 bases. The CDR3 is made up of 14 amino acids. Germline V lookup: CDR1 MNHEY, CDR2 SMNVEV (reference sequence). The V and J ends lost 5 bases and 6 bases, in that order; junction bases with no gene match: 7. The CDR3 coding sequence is TGTGCCAGCAGTCGACAGGGCACCGGAAACATTCAGTACTTC. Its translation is CASSRQGTGNIQYF.

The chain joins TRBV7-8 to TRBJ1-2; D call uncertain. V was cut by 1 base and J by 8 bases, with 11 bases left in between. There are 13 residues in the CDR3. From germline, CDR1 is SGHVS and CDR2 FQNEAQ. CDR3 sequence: CASSLDLGRGYTF. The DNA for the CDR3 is TGTGCCAGCAGCTTAGACCTTGGCAGGGGCTACACCTTC.

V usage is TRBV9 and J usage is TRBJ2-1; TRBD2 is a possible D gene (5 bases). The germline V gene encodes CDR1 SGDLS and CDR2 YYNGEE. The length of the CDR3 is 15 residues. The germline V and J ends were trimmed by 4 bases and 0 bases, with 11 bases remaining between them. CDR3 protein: CASSPTRGSYNEQFF. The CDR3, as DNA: TGTGCCAGCAGCCCGACCCGGGGCTCCTACAATGAGCAGTTCTTC.

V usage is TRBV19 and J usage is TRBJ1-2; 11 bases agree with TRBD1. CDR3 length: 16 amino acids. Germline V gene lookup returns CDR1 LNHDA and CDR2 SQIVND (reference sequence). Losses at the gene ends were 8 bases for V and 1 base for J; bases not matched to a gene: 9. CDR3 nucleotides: TGTGCCAGTCGCGGGACAGGGGGTCCTCATAACTATGGCTACACCTTC. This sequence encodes CASRGTGGPHNYGYTF.

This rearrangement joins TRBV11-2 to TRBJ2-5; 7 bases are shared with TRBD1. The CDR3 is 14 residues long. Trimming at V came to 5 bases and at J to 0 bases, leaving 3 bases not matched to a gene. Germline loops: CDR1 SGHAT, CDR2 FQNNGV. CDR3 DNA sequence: TGTGCCAGCAGCGGACAGGCGAACCAAGAGACCCAGTACTTC. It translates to CASSGQANQETQYF.

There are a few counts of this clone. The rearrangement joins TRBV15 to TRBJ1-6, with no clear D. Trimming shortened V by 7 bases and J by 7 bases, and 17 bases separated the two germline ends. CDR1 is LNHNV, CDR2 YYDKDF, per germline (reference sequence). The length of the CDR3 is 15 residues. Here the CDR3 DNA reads TGTGCCACCAAGGCCGATCACTCGGGGAATTCACCCCTCCACTTT. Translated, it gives CATKADHSGNSPLHF.

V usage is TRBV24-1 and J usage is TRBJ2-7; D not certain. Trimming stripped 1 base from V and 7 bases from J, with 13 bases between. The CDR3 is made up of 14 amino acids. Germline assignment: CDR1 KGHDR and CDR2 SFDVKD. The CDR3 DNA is TGTGCCACCAGTGATTTACAGACCCCCTGGGAGCAGTACTTC. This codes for CATSDLQTPWEQYF.

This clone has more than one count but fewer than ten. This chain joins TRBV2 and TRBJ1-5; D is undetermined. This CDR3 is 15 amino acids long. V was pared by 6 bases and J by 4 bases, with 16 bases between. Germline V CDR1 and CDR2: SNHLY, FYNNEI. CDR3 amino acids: CASRPGEGGNQPQHF. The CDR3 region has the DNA TGTGCCAGCAGACCCGGGGAGGGTGGAAATCAGCCCCAGCATTTT.

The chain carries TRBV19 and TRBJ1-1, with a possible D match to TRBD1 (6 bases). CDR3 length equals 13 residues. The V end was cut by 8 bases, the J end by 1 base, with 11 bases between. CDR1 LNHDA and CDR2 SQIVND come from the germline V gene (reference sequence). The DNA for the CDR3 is TGTGCCAGTGGCCAGGGGACGAACACTGAAGCTTTCTTT. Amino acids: CASGQGTNTEAFF.

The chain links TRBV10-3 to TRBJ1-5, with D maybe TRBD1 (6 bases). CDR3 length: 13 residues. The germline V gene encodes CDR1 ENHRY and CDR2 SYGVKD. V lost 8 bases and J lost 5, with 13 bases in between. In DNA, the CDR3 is TGTGCCATCCGAGAGGGGGACCATCAGCCCCAGCATTTT. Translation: CAIREGDHQPQHF.

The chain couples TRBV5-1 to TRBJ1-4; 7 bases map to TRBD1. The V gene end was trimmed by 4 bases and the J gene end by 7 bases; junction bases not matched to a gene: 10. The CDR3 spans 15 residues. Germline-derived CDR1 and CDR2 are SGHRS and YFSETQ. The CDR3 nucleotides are TGCGCCAGCAGCGGACACAGGGGTTCTTTTGAAAAACTGTTTTTT. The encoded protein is CASSGHRGSFEKLFF.

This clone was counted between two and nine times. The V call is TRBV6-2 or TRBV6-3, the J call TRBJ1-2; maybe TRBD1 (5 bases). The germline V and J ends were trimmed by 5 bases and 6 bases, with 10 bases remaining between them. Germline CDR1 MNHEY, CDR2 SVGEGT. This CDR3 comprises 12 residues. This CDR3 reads CASSRTSHGYTF. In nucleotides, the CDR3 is TGTGCCAGCAGTCGGACATCCCATGGCTACACCTTC.

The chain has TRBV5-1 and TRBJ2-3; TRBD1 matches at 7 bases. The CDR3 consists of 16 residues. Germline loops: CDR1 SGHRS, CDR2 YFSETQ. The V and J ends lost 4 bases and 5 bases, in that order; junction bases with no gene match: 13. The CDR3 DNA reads TGCGCCAGCAGCGCATATACGAGGGGGCGCGAAGATACGCAGTATTTT. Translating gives CASSAYTRGREDTQYF.

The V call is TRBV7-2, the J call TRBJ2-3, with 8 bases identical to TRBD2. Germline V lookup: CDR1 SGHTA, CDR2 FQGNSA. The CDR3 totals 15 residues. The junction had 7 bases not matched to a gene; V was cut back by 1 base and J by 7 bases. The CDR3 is CASSLGPGGGNTQYF. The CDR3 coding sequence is TGTGCCAGCAGCTTAGGGCCCGGGGGGGGGAATACGCAGTATTTT.

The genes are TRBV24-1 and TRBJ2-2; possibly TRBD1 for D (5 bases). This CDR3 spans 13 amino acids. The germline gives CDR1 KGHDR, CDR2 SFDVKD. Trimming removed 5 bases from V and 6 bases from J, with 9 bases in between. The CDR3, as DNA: TGTGCCACCAGTGTGGAAGGGGCCGGGGAGCTGTTTTTT. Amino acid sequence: CATSVEGAGELFF.

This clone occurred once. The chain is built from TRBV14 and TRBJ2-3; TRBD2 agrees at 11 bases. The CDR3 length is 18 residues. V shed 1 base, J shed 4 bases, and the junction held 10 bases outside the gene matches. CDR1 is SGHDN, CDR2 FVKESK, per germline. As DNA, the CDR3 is TGTGCCAGCAGCCAAGTTTCCGTAGCGGGAGGGCACGCAGATACGCAGTATTTT. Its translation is CASSQVSVAGGHADTQYF.

CDR3 residues: CASSLGHAGAYEQYF. The DNA of the CDR3 is TGCGCCAGCAGCTTGGGACACGCAGGGGCCTACGAGCAGTACTTC. This chain links TRBV5-1 with TRBJ2-7; tentative D call: TRBD1 (6 bases). V was pared by 0 bases and J by 2 bases, with 12 bases between. Germline loops: CDR1 SGHRS, CDR2 YFSETQ. This CDR3 spans 15 amino acids.

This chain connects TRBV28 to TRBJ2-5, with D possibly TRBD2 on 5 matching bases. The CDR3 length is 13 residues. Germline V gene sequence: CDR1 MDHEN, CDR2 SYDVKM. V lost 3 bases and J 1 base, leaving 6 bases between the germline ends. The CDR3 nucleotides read TGTGCCAGCAGTTTGGAGGTCCAAGAGACCCAGTACTTC. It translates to CASSLEVQETQYF.